This T cell receptor beta chain was observed in a study of CD8 T cells in Susac syndrome. The junction had 0 bases not matched to a gene; V was cut back by 0 bases and J by 5 bases. The germline V gene has CDR1 SGHVS and CDR2 FNYEAQ. CDR3 size: 16 residues. Negative isolation was applied to CD8+ and CD4+ T cells, and FACS enrichment was applied to TEMRA cells. Random hexamers were used to reverse transcribe about 0.5 to 1 ug of RNA. TCRdb re-called the immunoSEQ multiplex PCR reads through MiXCR, storing one row per CDR3 protein. The data hold about 120,000 distinct CDR3 sequences, with roughly 94% observed a single time.

The source of this sequence is a human donor with Susac syndrome. The chain combines TRBV7-6 with TRBJ1-6; 11 nucleotides match TRBD1. The sample consisted of CD8+ T cells from PBMCs. CDR3 nucleotide sequence: TGTGCCAGCAGCTTAGCGGACAGGGGGCATAATTCACCCCTCCACTTT. Translated: CASSLADRGHNSPLHF.